The 20 T cell receptor beta chains below all came from one sample that was sequenced in a study of beta chain features in type 1 diabetes. General study findings and limits: Shortening that was moderate but significant affected the TCRB CDR3s of Type 1 diabetes patients in all four CD4+ subsets.

No antigen is known for these receptors. Expressed TCRB transcripts were sequenced because the isolated RNA had all been reverse transcribed beforehand. Only in-frame clones appear in the TCRdb table, and some are missing; sequencing was by immunoSEQ multiplex PCR. The sample contains about 160,000 clones, about 9% of which appear only once. Sequences were obtained from central memory CD4+ T cells from blood. The receptor source for this set is a woman in her thirties with type 1 diabetes.

This rearrangement joins TRBV19 to TRBJ2-6; D is unresolved. CDR1 is LNHDA, CDR2 SQIVND, per germline (reference sequence). The V end was cut by 3 bases, the J end by 3 bases, with 12 bases between. CDR3 length equals 16 residues. CDR3: CASSIRAMGGANVLTF. The CDR3 DNA reads TGTGCCAGTAGTATTAGAGCGATGGGTGGGGCCAACGTCCTGACTTTC.

This rearrangement joins TRBV5-4 to TRBJ1-2; 7 bases match TRBD1. The CDR3 loop spans 14 amino acids. The V segment lost 0 bases and the J segment 6 bases; nucleotides outside the gene matches: 5. Germline lookup yields CDR1 SGHNT and CDR2 YYREEE (reference sequence). The CDR3 loop is CASSLGGTDDGYTF. The CDR3 DNA reads TGTGCCAGCAGCTTGGGTGGGACAGACGATGGCTACACCTTC.

This chain links TRBV30 with TRBJ1-3; unclear D gene. V dropped 4 bases and J dropped 0 bases, with 13 bases sitting between them. Germline CDR1 reads GTSNPN; CDR2 reads SVGIG (reference sequence). This CDR3 is 15 amino acids long. The CDR3 loop reads CAWNLASLSGNTIYF. The CDR3 coding sequence is TGTGCCTGGAACCTTGCGAGCCTCTCTGGAAACACCATATATTTT.

This clone was detected only a few times. The V and J genes are TRBV19 and TRBJ2-5; D gene uncertain. The CDR3 consists of 14 residues. CDR1 LNHDA and CDR2 SQIVND come from the germline V gene (reference sequence). Trimming left V 6 bases short and J 4 bases short, with 15 bases between. The CDR3 DNA reads TGTGCCAGTAGCCTCCGTCAGCGACGAGAGACCCAGTACTTC. Residues: CASSLRQRRETQYF.

This clone was seen a handful of times. J is TRBJ2-1 and V is TRBV7-3, with TRBD2 matching 7 bases. After removal of 4 bases from V and 8 bases from J, the junction contained 11 bases not matched to a gene. CDR3 length: 15 residues. Germline values: CDR1 SGHTA, CDR2 FQGTGA. CDR3 residues: CASSSGLVGAHEQFF. CDR3 bases: TGTGCCAGCAGCTCCGGACTAGTTGGGGCCCATGAGCAGTTCTTC. The full variable domain, with the rest looked up from reference TRBV7-3 and TRBJ2-1, is GAGVSQTPSNKVTEKGKYVELRCDPISGHTALYWYRQSLGQGPEFLIYFQGTGAADDSGLPNDRFFAVRPEGSVSTLKIQRTERGDSAVYLCASSSGLVGAHEQFFGPGTRLTVL.

The chain employs TRBV13 and TRBJ2-7; TRBD2 agrees at 13 bases. Germline V gives CDR1 PRHDT, CDR2 FYEKMQ (reference sequence). The CDR3 has 14 amino acids. V shed 5 bases and J 6 bases; nucleotides not matched to a gene: 4. The CDR3 coding sequence is TGTGCCAGCAGCCTCCGGACTAGCGGGAGCGAGCAGTACTTC. It codes for CASSLRTSGSEQYF.

This clone was detected a few times. The genes are TRBV29-1 and TRBJ1-1; D remains ambiguous. V was shortened by 3 bases and J by 5 bases, with 13 bases between the two germline ends. The CDR3 runs 13 residues. The V gene's germline CDR1 is SQVTM and CDR2 ANQGSEA. The CDR3 loop reads CSVEWSGETEAFF. The CDR3 DNA is TGCAGCGTTGAGTGGTCCGGGGAAACTGAAGCTTTCTTT.

This clone was picked up a small number of times. DNA for the CDR3: TGTGCCACCATGCGTCTAGATGGCACCGGGGAGCTGTTTTTT. Protein: CATMRLDGTGELFF. This chain connects TRBV2 to TRBJ2-2; the D is unclear. Germline CDR1 SNHLY, CDR2 FYNNEI. V lost 10 bases, J lost 4 bases, and 16 bases lay in between. The CDR3 is made up of 14 amino acids.

This clone appeared a few times. The rearrangement links TRBV7-3 to TRBJ2-6; the D gene is possibly TRBD2 (6 bases). Looked up from germline, CDR1 is SGHTA and CDR2 is FQGTGA. CDR3 size: 15 residues. V lost 6 bases, J lost 1 base, and 10 bases lay in between. The CDR3 coding sequence is TGTGCCAGCAGTCGCGGGGCATCTGGGGCCAACGTCCTGACTTTC. Its protein is CASSRGASGANVLTF. The full variable domain, its missing parts supplied by reference TRBV7-3 and TRBJ2-6, is GAGVSQTPSNKVTEKGKYVELRCDPISGHTALYWYRQSLGQGPEFLIYFQGTGAADDSGLPNDRFFAVRPEGSVSTLKIQRTERGDSAVYLCASSRGASGANVLTFGAGSRLTVL.

The sample holds a few counts of this clone. V is TRBV5-1 and J is TRBJ2-5; TRBD2 matches at 10 bases. Trimming took 4 bases from V and 5 from J; bases not matched to a gene: 11. Germline V CDR1 and CDR2: SGHRS, YFSETQ. The CDR3 has 16 amino acids. CDR3 in amino acids: CASSDTGLAPGETQYF. The CDR3 bases are TGCGCCAGCAGCGATACGGGACTAGCGCCGGGGGAGACCCAGTACTTC.

The V and J genes are TRBV5-1 and TRBJ2-5; perhaps TRBD2 as D (6 bases). Trimming stripped 0 bases from V and 9 bases from J, with 15 bases between. The germline V gene has CDR1 SGHRS and CDR2 YFSETQ. CDR3 length: 14 amino acids. The CDR3 sequence: CASSLDAGPGAQYF. In DNA form, the CDR3 reads TGCGCCAGCAGCTTGGATGCGGGACCCGGGGCCCAGTACTTC.

In this sample, this clone turned up a few times. At one end, the junction sequence differs from germline, possibly due to a read error. The chain joins TRBV7-3 to TRBJ2-5; TRBD1 agrees at 7 bases. The CDR3 spans 13 residues. CDR1 is SGHTA, CDR2 FQGTGA, per germline. The DNA for the CDR3 is TGTGCCAGCAGCCTAACAGGGGTTGGGACCCAGTACTTC. Protein: CASSLTGVGTQYF. Using reference TRBV7-3 and TRBJ2-5 for the parts outside the CDR3, the full variable domain is GAGVSQTPSNKVTEKGKYVELRCDPISGHTALYWYRQSLGQGPEFLIYFQGTGAADDSGLPNDRFFAVRPEGSVSTLKIQRTERGDSAVYLCASSLTGVGTQYFGPGTRLLVL.

In its sample, this clone was seen a few times. The chain carries TRBV28 and TRBJ2-6; D possibly corresponds to TRBD1 (5 bases). Trimming stripped 5 bases from V and 0 bases from J, with 14 bases between. CDR3 length: 17 residues. Germline V gene sequence: CDR1 MDHEN, CDR2 SYDVKM. DNA of the CDR3: TGTGCCAGCAGTCCCCAGGGCCAGAGCTCTGGGGCCAACGTCCTGACTTTC. Its translation is CASSPQGQSSGANVLTF.

This clone showed up just a few times. The chain is built from TRBV27 and TRBJ2-5; TRBD2 matches 9 bases. V shed 7 bases and J 5 bases; nucleotides not matched to a gene: 8. Per germline, CDR1 MNHEY and CDR2 SMNVEV (reference sequence). CDR3 length: 14 amino acids. Here the CDR3 reads CASTGAGGWETQYF. For the CDR3, the DNA is TGTGCCAGCACAGGAGCGGGAGGTTGGGAGACCCAGTACTTC.

This clone was found a few times. The CDR3, as DNA: TGCAGCGTTGAAGTTAGCGGGACAGATACGCAGTATTTT. Translation gives CSVEVSGTDTQYF. The chain employs TRBV29-1 and TRBJ2-3; TRBD2 matches 7 bases. Germline CDR1 and CDR2: SQVTM and ANQGSEA. Trimming removed 1 base from V and 3 bases from J; junction bases left unmatched: 1. The CDR3 consists of 13 residues.

This clone was seen a handful of times. The genes are TRBV7-9 and TRBJ2-7, with D hard to call. The V gene's germline CDR1 is SEHNR and CDR2 FQNEAQ (reference sequence). The V end was cut by 5 bases, the J end by 5 bases, with 25 bases between. This CDR3 is built from 17 residues. The CDR3 DNA reads as TGTGCCAGCAGCCCCGGTGTGTCGCCGAGAGGCCCCCACGAGCAGTACTTC. The encoded protein is CASSPGVSPRGPHEQYF.

V usage is TRBV5-1 and J usage is TRBJ2-7, with 10 bases aligning to TRBD1. The CDR3 runs 14 residues. Trimming cost V 4 bases and J 2 bases; bases outside gene matches: 3. CDR1 SGHRS and CDR2 YFSETQ come from the germline V gene. CDR3 in amino acids: CASSGTGVTYEQYF. The CDR3 nucleotides are TGCGCCAGCAGCGGGACAGGGGTTACCTACGAGCAGTACTTC.

Many counts were recorded for this clone. CDR3 in amino acids: CASSPTRDNTEAFF. CDR3 sequence (DNA): TGTGCCAGCTCACCAACGCGGGACAACACTGAAGCTTTCTTT. The chain has TRBV18 and TRBJ1-1; a weak D match, TRBD1 (5 bases). This CDR3 comprises 14 residues. The germline gives CDR1 KGHSH, CDR2 LQKENI. The V end was cut by 2 bases, the J end by 2 bases, with 9 bases between. Variable domain in full (rest from reference TRBV18 and TRBJ1-1): NAGVMQNPRHLVRRRGQEARLRCSPMKGHSHVYWYRQLPEEGLKFMVYLQKENIIDESGMPKERFSAEFPKEGPSILRIQQVVRGDSAAYFCASSPTRDNTEAFFGQGTRLTVV.

This clone occurred a few times. The chain uses TRBV28 and TRBJ2-7, with TRBD2 matching over 8 bases. V shed 6 bases, J shed 4 bases, and the junction held 5 bases outside the gene matches. The CDR3 consists of 13 residues. Germline-derived CDR1 and CDR2 are MDHEN and SYDVKM. The chain's CDR3 is CASSPGGGYEQYF. CDR3 nucleotide sequence: TGTGCCAGCAGCCCCGGGGGGGGGTACGAGCAGTACTTC.

The sample holds a few counts of this clone. V and J are TRBV2 and TRBJ2-2, with D unclear. The V end lost 7 bases, the J end lost 8 bases, and 26 bases lay between the germline ends. CDR3 size: 17 residues. Germline loops: CDR1 SNHLY, CDR2 FYNNEI. The CDR3 protein is CASISPEEPTPQGELFF. The CDR3 coding sequence is TGTGCCAGCATCTCCCCTGAGGAACCTACACCTCAAGGGGAGCTGTTTTTT.